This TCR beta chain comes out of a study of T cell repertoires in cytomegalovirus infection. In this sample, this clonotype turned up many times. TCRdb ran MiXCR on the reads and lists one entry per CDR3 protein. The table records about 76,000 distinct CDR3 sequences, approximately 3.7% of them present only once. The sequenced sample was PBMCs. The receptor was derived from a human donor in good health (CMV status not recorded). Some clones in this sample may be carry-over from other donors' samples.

CDR3 DNA sequence: TGTGCCAGCAGTTTTGGGATAGCGGGATACTACGAGCAGTACTTC. This codes for CASSFGIAGYYEQYF. This chain uses TRBV12-3 or TRBV12-4 with TRBJ2-7, with TRBD2 identical over 8 bases. The CDR3 consists of 15 residues. Unmatched junction bases numbered 7, after V lost 3 bases and J lost 3 bases.